This TCR beta chain was recovered during a study of T-cell memory formation after mild COVID-19. Regarding this clonotype: Its antigen is unidentified.

TCRalpha and TCRbeta libraries used 5'RACE with constant-segment primers and UMIs. One entry per CDR3 protein, called by TCRdb with MiXCR from the 5' RACE reads. The sample includes under 50,000 distinct CDR3 sequences, roughly 9% seen only once; the top ten take 12%. Notes on the study in general: Cross-reactive memory apparently joined, as some responding clones appeared in pre-infection memory. CM and EM subsets held most contracting CD4+ clones; EMRA held CD8+ ones.

This CDR3 spans 13 amino acids. Trimming left V 2 bases short and J 6 bases short, with 10 bases between. Germline V gene sequence: CDR1 MNHNY, CDR2 SVGAGI (reference sequence). Sequencing input: PBMCs or a T cell subset sorted from them (not recorded which). This TCR derives from an adult woman who had mild COVID-19 (a few samples of this study predate the infection). Cell type and time point are not known. The J gene is TRBJ1-1, the V gene TRBV6-6; D might be TRBD1 (5 bases). In DNA, the CDR3 is TGTGCCAGCAGTTACGGCCGGGGACCTGAAGCTTTCTTT. It translates to CASSYGRGPEAFF.